This T cell receptor beta chain was sequenced for a study of T cell responses to AZD1222 COVID-19 vaccine (dated by TCRdb to about 2021). A note on the overall study: A total of more than 230 trial participants underwent TCR sequencing, of whom nearly 210 received two doses of AZD1222 and some 25 received two doses of the MenACWY control vaccine. Trial participants were enrolled by age into 18-55, 56-69 and 70-plus year subgroups, with roughly 160, 29 and 62 TCR-sequenced participants respectively.

According to the study, the label for this sample's time point signals: about 28 days (+/-7) after the second vaccine dose. AZD1222 recipients whose second dose came at about 4 weeks and those whose second dose came at about 12 weeks were combined into one group, since spike-specific TCR depth and breadth did not differ between the two schedules. The vaccinee samples were drawn from two UK trials, COV001 and COV002, one of which was a single-blind randomized controlled phase 2/3 trial testing AZD1222 (ChAdOx1 nCoV-19) in healthy adults. For TCRbeta chain sequencing, PBMC samples from trial participants were taken at day 0 and at day 28 after the second dose. The CDR3 regions of human TCRbeta chains were subjected to immunosequencing. In the source study's methods: TCRs in the repertoires were matched against a reference library of SARS-CoV-2-specific TCRs that had been generated with the MIRA antigen-specificity platform. Breadth was defined as the fraction of unique TCRs that were SARS-CoV-2-associated. Depth was defined as the fraction of total T cells that were SARS-CoV-2-associated. Using the MIRA data, each spike-specific TCR was assigned both to the spike region to which the TCR was reactive and to a CD4 or CD8 class. Log10-transformed breadth and depth values were compared by one-way ANOVA with Sidak's multiple comparisons tests. This immuneACCESS table, as held by TCRdb, lists in-frame sequences with V and J called but not all clones. Of the missing ones, under half trace to an unresolved V gene in checked studies; the others have no known cause. Clone size and V and J calls were adopted from that table, with D and trimming inferred from the DNA. The sample yields fewer than 120,000 clones; roughly 89% were counted once. The ten largest clones take up approximately 2.7% of the sample.

The investigation overall reported the following: Conclusions about previously exposed vaccinees are limited because only five to seven AZD1222 recipients were SARS-CoV-2 seropositive at baseline. Nearly half of unique spike-specific TCRs reportedly recognized epitopes outside regions mutated in the B.1.351 and B.1.1.7 variants. CD4 TCRs associated with the vaccine covered the entire spike protein, and the dominant responses were in regions 160-218 and 743-854. Because no samples from the day 14 peak response were available, repertoires could be characterized only after the peak T cell response. Most participants were white British and females outnumbered males, and the authors suggested that clonal diversity may have been underestimated. In the small 56-69-year group, the increase in depth fell short of significance, most likely because of low power. After two AZD1222 doses, spike-specific TCR breadth and depth were significantly higher than at day 0 and than in MenACWY recipients.

Notes on this clone: The clone's antigen remains unknown. Per-nucleotide qualities are absent, and no much larger clonotype sits a single base away.

The germline V gene provides CDR1 WSHSY and CDR2 SAAADI. Spanning cysteine to phenylalanine, the CDR3 consists of 12 amino acids. The entry retains the CDR3 DNA only, 36 bases that are in frame from base 1. Deletion took 8 bases off V and 6 bases off J, with a span of 11 bases between the germline ends. The sequencing here drew on peripheral blood, taken 28 days after the second AZD1222 dose. The TCR originated in an adult who received the AZD1222 COVID-19 vaccine. The rearranged chain carries TRBV10-2 and TRBJ1-5, with TRBD1 perhaps the D gene, on 5 matching bases. The DNA sequence is as follows: TGCGCCAGCGGAATAGGGGTTCAGCCCCAGCATTTT. It codes for CASGIGVQPQHF.